The T cell receptor beta chain under discussion was sequenced for a study of CD8+CD57+ T cells in acquired aplastic anemia. Study-level background: Sorted CD4+ and CD8+ cells gave an average of about 3 ug of DNA. For CD4+ cells, healthy donors had an average of roughly 11 million reads.

Trimming took 0 bases from V and 5 from J, leaving 8 bases between them. The CDR3 is 12 amino acids. CDR1 is SQVTM and CDR2 is ANQGSEA in the germline V gene. As concerns this clonotype: The antigen is unknown.

The study profiled TCR beta VDJ and CDR3 using genomic DNA as template. One entry per CDR3 protein, called by TCRdb with MiXCR from the reads. The data contain some 190,000 distinct CDR3 sequences, approximately 49% of them singletons. Broader study findings: Some 28 CD8+ CDR3 sequences occurred in both the patients and the controls. Patients versus controls showed no significant CD8+ Simpson's diversity difference.

The genes are TRBV29-1 and TRBJ2-7; D ambiguous. This TCR came from a human donor in good health. Sequenced material: sorted CD4+, CD8+, or CD8+CD57+ T cells (not recorded which) from PBMCs. CDR3 nucleotides: TGCAGCGTTGAAGACAGAGGTGACGAGCAGTACTTC. It specifies CSVEDRGDEQYF.